These T cell receptor beta chains were read from a single sample in a study of OX40 agonist ivuxolimab in advanced cancers. Repertoires were generated with immunoSEQ multiplex PCR, while TCRdb's copy carries only in-frame clones and drops some. The sample contains 68,000 or so clones, roughly four fifths of which appear only once. The material was CD4+ or CD8+ T cells sorted from blood, obtained in a trial of the OX40 agonist ivuxolimab. The receptors were gathered from an adult with an advanced solid tumor such as melanoma, head and neck, liver or kidney cancer. CDR3s include the opening cysteine and the closing phenylalanine or tryptophan. D genes are given only for firm matches. Part of the rows lack a size; the others show once, few, many or a class for expanded clones.

DNA	CDR3	D	length	V	size	J
TGTGCCAGTATTCCGGGCGGGTCCCTAATGAACACTGAAGCTTTCTTT	CASIPGGSLMNTEAFF	.	16	TRBV19	.	TRBJ1-1
TGTGCCTGGAGTGGGGAAGAGTATGATAATTCACCCCTCCACTTT	CAWSGEEYDNSPLHF	.	15	TRBV30	.	TRBJ1-6
TGCGCCAGCAGCCAAGAATCTGGGATCTCTGAAGCTTTCTTT	CASSQESGISEAFF	.	14	TRBV7-2	few	TRBJ1-1
TGTGCCTGTATAGCGCCGAGCTCCTACGAGCAGTACTTC	CACIAPSSYEQYF	.	13	TRBV30	.	TRBJ2-7
TGTGCCAGCAGCTTAGGACAGGGGCCATTATATGGCTACACCTTC	CASSLGQGPLYGYTF	TRBD1	15	TRBV7-9	.	TRBJ1-2
TGTGCCAGCAGCCGGGACAGACAAGAGACCCAGTACTTC	CASSRDRQETQYF	TRBD1	13	TRBV7-3	few	TRBJ2-5
TGTGCCAGCAGCTCTTGGGGCGGGGGGGCAGATACGCAGTATTTT	CASSSWGGGADTQYF	TRBD2	15	TRBV7-9	.	TRBJ2-3
TGTGCCAGCAGTTTATTGGGGGGAGGCTCACCCCTCCACTTT	CASSLLGGGSPLHF	.	14	TRBV27	.	TRBJ1-6
TGTGCCACCTTGGACAGGGGTGTGAGTACCGGGGAGCTGTTTTTT	CATLDRGVSTGELFF	TRBD1	15	TRBV28	.	TRBJ2-2
TGTGCCTGGAGTGTTGGACTAGCGGCCTCCTACGAGCAGTACTTC	CAWSVGLAASYEQYF	TRBD2	15	TRBV30	.	TRBJ2-7
TGTGCCAGCTCACCGAGCGTGGGCTACACCTTC	CASSPSVGYTF	.	11	TRBV18	.	TRBJ1-2
TGTGCCAGGCTCGATACGCAGTATTTT	CARLDTQYF	.	9	TRBV27	.	TRBJ2-3
TGTGCCAGCAGCTCACAGGGGAGATATGGCTACACCTTC	CASSSQGRYGYTF	TRBD1	13	TRBV7-9	.	TRBJ1-2
TGTGCCAGTAGTATGGAGGGATCTGGGGCCAACGTCCTGACTTTC	CASSMEGSGANVLTF	.	15	TRBV19	.	TRBJ2-6
TGTGCCAGCAGCGCCCCGGCACTAGCGAGGCAGGAGACCCAGTACTTC	CASSAPALARQETQYF	TRBD2	16	TRBV28	.	TRBJ2-5
TGCAGCGTTGCTGGCGCAGGACCCTACGAGCAGTACTTC	CSVAGAGPYEQYF	.	13	TRBV29-1	.	TRBJ2-7
TGCGCCAGCAGCCAGGACAGGGGAAATGAAAAACTGTTTTTT	CASSQDRGNEKLFF	TRBD1	14	TRBV5-1	.	TRBJ1-4
TGTGCCAGCAGCTCATTCGACAGGAACACTGAAGCTTTCTTT	CASSSFDRNTEAFF	.	14	TRBV5-4	.	TRBJ1-1
TGTGCCAGCTCACGGGACGCTCACTCTGGAAACACCATATATTTT	CASSRDAHSGNTIYF	.	15	TRBV18	.	TRBJ1-3
TGTGCCAGCAGCCCCGGGACTAGCGGGAGCGATGAGCAGTTCTTC	CASSPGTSGSDEQFF	TRBD2	15	TRBV7-9	.	TRBJ2-1
TGTGCCAGCAGCAAAGGGACAGGGGGAACCGGGGAGCTGTTTTTT	CASSKGTGGTGELFF	TRBD1	15	TRBV6-5	.	TRBJ2-2
TGCGCCAGCAGCTTAAACAGTAACACTGAAGCTTTCTTT	CASSLNSNTEAFF	.	13	TRBV5-1	.	TRBJ1-1
TGTGCCAGCTCACGAGGGGGCGTATCTTTGGACACTGAAGCTTTCTTT	CASSRGGVSLDTEAFF	TRBD1	16	TRBV18	.	TRBJ1-1
TGTGCCAGCGGGGACCCGTATAGCAATCAGCCCCAGCATTTT	CASGDPYSNQPQHF	.	14	TRBV6-1	.	TRBJ1-5
TGTGCCAGCAGCGTACCATCCACAGATACGCAGTATTTT	CASSVPSTDTQYF	.	13	TRBV9	once	TRBJ2-3
TGTGCCAGCAGTCCCTCCCCGGGGGAAGGCGGGAACGAGCAGTACTTC	CASSPSPGEGGNEQYF	.	16	TRBV9	.	TRBJ2-7
TGCGCCAGCAGCTCAGATACTAGTTCCTACGAGCAGTACTTC	CASSSDTSSYEQYF	.	14	TRBV5-1	few	TRBJ2-7
TGTGCCAGCAGCCCCGTGGGCTTTCCCAATGAGCAGTTCTTC	CASSPVGFPNEQFF	.	14	TRBV16	once	TRBJ2-1
TGTGCCAGCAGCCGAAGTGACTTGGGGAATTCACCCCTCCACTTT	CASSRSDLGNSPLHF	.	15	TRBV9	.	TRBJ1-6
TGTGCCAGCTCCCCGGGGGGCGACACCGAGCAATTCTTC	CASSPGGDTEQFF	.	13	TRBV18	once	TRBJ2-1
TGTGCCAGCAGCCCGGGACTAGCGGGGCCCGGGGCCCACGAGCAGTACTTC	CASSPGLAGPGAHEQYF	TRBD2	17	TRBV4-2	.	TRBJ2-7
TGTGCCAGCTCACCGAGGACTAGCGGGAGTTTCTATGAGCAGTTCTTC	CASSPRTSGSFYEQFF	TRBD2	16	TRBV18	.	TRBJ2-1
TGTGCCAGCAGCCCCACAGGGGCCGAGGGTGAAGCTTTCTTT	CASSPTGAEGEAFF	TRBD1	14	TRBV28	.	TRBJ1-1
TGTGCCAGCTCAGTGGACAGGGGTGTGAACACTGAAGCTTTCTTT	CASSVDRGVNTEAFF	TRBD1	15	TRBV18	.	TRBJ1-1
TGCGCCAGCAGCCAAGACGGGACGACCCTTTATGGCTACACCTTC	CASSQDGTTLYGYTF	.	15	TRBV4-1	.	TRBJ1-2
TGTGCCAGTAAAGATAGCGGGAGACGTGATACGCAGTATTTT	CASKDSGRRDTQYF	TRBD2	14	TRBV19	.	TRBJ2-3
TGTGCCAGCAGCGAAAGCGGGAGTCCGAACACCGGGGAGCTGTTTTTT	CASSESGSPNTGELFF	TRBD2	16	TRBV4-2	.	TRBJ2-2
TGTGCCAGCCAAGGAATGGACCGGGAAAAACTGTTTTTT	CASQGMDREKLFF	.	13	TRBV18	few	TRBJ1-4
TGTGCCAGCAGCCCTGCGGGGGCCGCGTACCAAGAGACCCAGTACTTC	CASSPAGAAYQETQYF	.	16	TRBV9	.	TRBJ2-5
TGCGCCAGCAGCTTGGGAGGCCTAGCGGGATACAATGAGCAGTTCTTC	CASSLGGLAGYNEQFF	TRBD2	16	TRBV5-1	.	TRBJ2-1
TGTGCCAGCAGTCGAGGGAGGCAAGAGACCCAGTACTTC	CASSRGRQETQYF	.	13	TRBV28	.	TRBJ2-5
TGTGCCACCGAGCGGGAGCTTCAAACCGGGGAGCTGTTTTTT	CATERELQTGELFF	TRBD2	14	TRBV2	.	TRBJ2-2
TGCGCCAGCAGTACGAACGGTCTAGACACAGATACGCAGTATTTT	CASSTNGLDTDTQYF	.	15	TRBV5-1	.	TRBJ2-3
TGTGCCAGCGATAGAGGGTTGTACCAAGAGACCCAGTACTTC	CASDRGLYQETQYF	.	14	TRBV6-1	.	TRBJ2-5
TGCAGCGTGGGAGGCAGAAGGGACAGGGCCCTAGATACGCAGTATTTT	CSVGGRRDRALDTQYF	TRBD1	16	TRBV29-1	.	TRBJ2-3
TGTGCCAGCAGTTTATTGGCTAGCGGGGACACCGGGGAGCTGTTTTTT	CASSLLASGDTGELFF	TRBD2	16	TRBV28	.	TRBJ2-2
TGTGCCAGCAGCGAGCACAGTGCAACTAATGAAAAACTGTTTTTT	CASSEHSATNEKLFF	.	15	TRBV6-1	.	TRBJ1-4
TGTGCCAGCAGCCCGACGGGGGGGACAGTCTATGGCTACACCTTC	CASSPTGGTVYGYTF	TRBD1	15	TRBV14	.	TRBJ1-2
TGCGCCAGCAGCCAACAGGGCGGAGATCAGCCCCAGCATTTT	CASSQQGGDQPQHF	.	14	TRBV5-1	.	TRBJ1-5
TGTGCCAGCAGCGACCGACAGGGTGATTCACCCCTCCACTTT	CASSDRQGDSPLHF	TRBD1	14	TRBV7-8	.	TRBJ1-6